A selection of T cell receptor beta chains follows, all from one sample in a study of OX40 agonist ivuxolimab in advanced cancers. Measured with immunoSEQ multiplex PCR; TCRdb has only the in-frame clones, and not every one. This table holds about 99,000 clones, 95% to 96% found once. The sequencing used CD4+ or CD8+ T cells sorted from blood, collected in a trial of the OX40 agonist ivuxolimab. Source of these receptors: an adult with an advanced solid tumor such as melanoma, head and neck, liver or kidney cancer. The conserved cysteine and the conserved F or W are not part of the CDR3 here. The order of the fields is CDR3 length, J gene, V gene, CDR3 protein.

14 TRBJ2-7 TRBV11-2 ASSLVGGRSSYEQY
12 TRBJ1-2 TRBV7-2 ASSYLWDSVSYT
15 TRBJ2-7 TRBV12-5 ASGPELRRGNSYEQY
11 TRBJ2-1 TRBV19 ASSPGPAHEQF
14 TRBJ1-2 TRBV28 ASGGFGGLYNYGYT
11 TRBJ1-1 TRBV6-6 ASRIQGATEAF
10 TRBJ2-7 TRBV25-1 ASSEQDYEQY
11 TRBJ2-1 TRBV19 ASSILWNNEQF
13 TRBJ2-1 TRBV5-5 ASSFFDSSYNEQF
13 TRBJ2-1 TRBV7-9 ASSLLQRELGEQF
14 TRBJ2-1 TRBV21-1 ASSKGGGTTYNEQF
12 TRBJ1-6 TRBV28 ASTTAGWNSPLH
13 TRBJ1-5 TRBV19 ASSILAPGDQPQH
11 TRBJ2-7 TRBV28 ASSPTGGNEQY
14 TRBJ1-1 TRBV16 ASSQSGGGLGTEAF
13 TRBJ2-7 TRBV5-6 ASSQDPASGYEQY
13 TRBJ2-2 TRBV7-9 ASSSTGKGAGELF
10 TRBJ1-3 TRBV7-9 ASSLDENTIY
12 TRBJ1-2 TRBV27 ASSYSGGPGGYT
12 TRBJ1-2 TRBV4-1 ASSHLGQGGGYT
13 TRBJ2-7 TRBV5-6 ASSLGGGAGYEQY
12 TRBJ2-1 TRBV19 ASSTREGGNEQF
13 TRBJ1-4 TRBV29-1 SVLPRGTENEKLF
12 TRBJ1-2 TRBV28 ASSFGTGTYGYT
13 TRBJ2-1 TRBV7-9 ASSFTGGSGDEQF
9 TRBJ2-1 TRBV7-9 ASSLDYEQF
14 TRBJ2-7 TRBV19 ASSIDLRDRGDEQY